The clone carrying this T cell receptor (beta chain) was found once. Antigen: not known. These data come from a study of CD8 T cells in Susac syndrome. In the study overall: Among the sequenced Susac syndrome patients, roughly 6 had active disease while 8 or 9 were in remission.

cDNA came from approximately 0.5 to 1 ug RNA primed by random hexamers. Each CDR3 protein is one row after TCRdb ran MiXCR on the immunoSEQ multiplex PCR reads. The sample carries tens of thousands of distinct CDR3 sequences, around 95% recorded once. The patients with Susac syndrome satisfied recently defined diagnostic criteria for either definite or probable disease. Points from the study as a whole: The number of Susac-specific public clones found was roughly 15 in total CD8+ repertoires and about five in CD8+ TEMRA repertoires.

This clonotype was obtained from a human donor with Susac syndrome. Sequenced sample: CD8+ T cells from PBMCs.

The CDR3 loop reads CASSPYYPSYEQYF. CDR3 in DNA: TGTGCCAGTAGTCCTTACTATCCGTCCTACGAGCAGTACTTC. V usage is TRBV19 and J usage is TRBJ2-7; the D is unclear. V lost 5 bases and J 1 base, leaving 12 bases between the germline ends. The CDR3 spans 14 residues. Germline CDR1 and CDR2: LNHDA and SQIVND (reference sequence).